This T cell receptor beta chain came from a study of blood T cells in healthy people across ages. Primers used in a second PCR of roughly 6 to 12 cycles were a sample-barcoded 5' primer and a J-beta primer mix. TCRdb fed the 5' RACE reads into MiXCR, producing one record per CDR3 protein. The sample lists some 860,000 distinct CDR3 sequences; more than 55% were seen once. CDR1 and CDR2 (germline): SNHLY, FYNNEI. The CDR3 sequence is 8 residues long. The V end was cut by 8 bases, the J end by 10 bases, with 5 bases between. Material for sequencing was blood. This clonotype originated in a man aged 35 to 55 in good health. The rearrangement uses TRBV2 and TRBJ1-1, with D unclear. The CDR3 is CASGRAFF. The CDR3, as DNA: TGTGCCAGCGGGCGAGCTTTCTTT.